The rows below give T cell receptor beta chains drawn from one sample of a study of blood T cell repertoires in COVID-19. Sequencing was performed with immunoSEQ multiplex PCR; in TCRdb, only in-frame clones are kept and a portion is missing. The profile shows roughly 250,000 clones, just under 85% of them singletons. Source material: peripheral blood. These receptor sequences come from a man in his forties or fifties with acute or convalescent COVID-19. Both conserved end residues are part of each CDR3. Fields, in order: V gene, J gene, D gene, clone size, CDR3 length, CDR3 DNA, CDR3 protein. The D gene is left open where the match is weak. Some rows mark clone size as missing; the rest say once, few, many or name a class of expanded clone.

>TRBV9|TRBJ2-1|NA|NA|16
TGTGCCAGCAGCGCTCAGGTAGAAGACTCCTACAATGAGCAGTTCTTC
CASSAQVEDSYNEQFF
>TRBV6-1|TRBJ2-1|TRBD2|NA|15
TGTGCCAGCAGTGAAGACAGCGGGAGCTCCTATGAGCAGTTCTTC
CASSEDSGSSYEQFF
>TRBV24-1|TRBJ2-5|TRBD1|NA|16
TGTGCCACCAGCCCCACTCCCGGGACAGATCAAGAGACCCAGTACTTC
CATSPTPGTDQETQYF
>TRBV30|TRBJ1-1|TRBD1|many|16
TGTGCCTGGAGTCGGGCCCGGACAGGGGGCTCCCTCGAAGCTTTCTTT
CAWSRARTGGSLEAFF
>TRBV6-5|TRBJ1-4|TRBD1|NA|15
TGTGCCAGCAGTTACTCGGGGACAGGGAAACGAAAACTGTTTTTT
CASSYSGTGKRKLFF
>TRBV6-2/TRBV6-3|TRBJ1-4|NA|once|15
TGTGCCAGCAGTTACGGACTGGGAGATAATGAAAAACTGTTTTTT
CASSYGLGDNEKLFF
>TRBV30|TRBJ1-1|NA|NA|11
TGTGCCTGGAGTTGGAGCACTGAAGCTTTCTTT
CAWSWSTEAFF
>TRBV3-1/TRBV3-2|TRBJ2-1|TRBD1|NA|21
TGTGCCAGCAGCCAAGATCCGATAGGGGACAGGGGGTTATGGGCCTACAATGAGCAGTTCTTC
CASSQDPIGDRGLWAYNEQFF
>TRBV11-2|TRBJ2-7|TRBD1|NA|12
TGTGCCAGCAGCCACCACCGGGACAGGCCCCGGTTC
CASSHHRDRPRF
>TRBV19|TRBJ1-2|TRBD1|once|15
TGTGCCAGTAGTACAAAACAGGGGGCCGGCTATGGCTACACCTTC
CASSTKQGAGYGYTF
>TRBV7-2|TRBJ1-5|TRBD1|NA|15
TGTGCCAGCAGCCGGAACACAGGGGGGGGACAGCCCCAGCATTTT
CASSRNTGGGQPQHF
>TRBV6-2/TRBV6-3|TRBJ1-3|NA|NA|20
TGTGCCAGCAGTTACTCGATACTGTCTGTCAGGGGCCGCTCTGGAAACACCATATATTTT
CASSYSILSVRGRSGNTIYF
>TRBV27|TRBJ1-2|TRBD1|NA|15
TGTGCCAGCAGTAGCCATGGTGACAGGGGCTATGGCTACACCTTC
CASSSHGDRGYGYTF
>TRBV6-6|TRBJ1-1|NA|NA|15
TGTGCCAGCGGGGGCAGGGTAAGGATGGACACTGAAGCTTTCTTT
CASGGRVRMDTEAFF
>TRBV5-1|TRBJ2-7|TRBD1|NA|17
TGCGCCAGCAGCTCCAGACAGGGGGCATTTCTACCGGGAGAGCAGTACTTC
CASSSRQGAFLPGEQYF
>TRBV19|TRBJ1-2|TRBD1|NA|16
TGTGCCAGTAGTATTCAGGGGGGAGAAGCTAACTATGGCTACACCTTC
CASSIQGGEANYGYTF
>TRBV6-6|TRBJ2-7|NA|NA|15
TGTGCCAGCGTCCCCGGGGACAACCTCCGGGGCGAGCAGTACTTC
CASVPGDNLRGEQYF
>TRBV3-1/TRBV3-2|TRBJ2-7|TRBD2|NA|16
TGTGCCAGCAGCCTGGGGACTAGCGGGAGTCGCTACGAGCAGTACTTC
CASSLGTSGSRYEQYF
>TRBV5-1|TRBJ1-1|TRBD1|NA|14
TGCGCCAGCAGCTTCACAGGGGAAGGCACTGAAGCTTTCTTT
CASSFTGEGTEAFF
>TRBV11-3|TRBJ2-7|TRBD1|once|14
TGTGCCAGCAGCTTGGGACAGGGTTACTACGAGCAGTACTTC
CASSLGQGYYEQYF
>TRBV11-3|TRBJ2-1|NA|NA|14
TGTGCCAGCGCCGCTCGGAGCTCCTACAATGAGCAGTTCTTC
CASAARSSYNEQFF
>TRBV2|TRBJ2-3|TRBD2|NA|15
TGTGCCAGCAGGATGGGGACTAGCGGGAGTAATACGCAGTATTTT
CASRMGTSGSNTQYF
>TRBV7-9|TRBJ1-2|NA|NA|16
TGTGCCAGCAGCTTAGACCTTCCCCCGGGACATCATGGCTACACCTTC
CASSLDLPPGHHGYTF
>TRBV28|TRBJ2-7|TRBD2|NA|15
TGTGCCAGCAGTCCTCCGGGGGAGGGGTCCTACGAGCAGTACTTC
CASSPPGEGSYEQYF
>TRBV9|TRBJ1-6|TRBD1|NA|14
TGTGCCAGCAGCGTCGGGACAGGCGCCGGGCCCCTCCACTTT
CASSVGTGAGPLHF
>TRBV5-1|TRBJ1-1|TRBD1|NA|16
TGCGCCAGCAGCCTGGGACAGGCGATTCCAAACACTGAAGCTTTCTTT
CASSLGQAIPNTEAFF
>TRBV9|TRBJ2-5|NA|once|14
TGTGCCAGCAGCGTAAGTCCACTATTTGAGACCCAGTACTTC
CASSVSPLFETQYF
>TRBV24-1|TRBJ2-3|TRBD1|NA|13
TGTGCCACCAGTCCGGGACAGGGGGGGACGCAGTATTTT
CATSPGQGGTQYF
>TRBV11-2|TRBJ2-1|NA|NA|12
TGTGCCAGCAGCTTTAGAAATGTCGAACAGTTCTTC
CASSFRNVEQFF
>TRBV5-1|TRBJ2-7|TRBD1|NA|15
TGCGCCAGCAAAAATGCCCCAGGGGGCTTATACGAGCAGTACTTC
CASKNAPGGLYEQYF
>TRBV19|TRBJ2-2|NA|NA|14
TGTGCCAGTAGTCGTTCGGACAGAACCGGGGAGCTGTTTTTT
CASSRSDRTGELFF
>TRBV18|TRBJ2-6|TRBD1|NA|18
TGTGCCAGCTCCCCAAGACAGGGAACGAGGACTGGGGCCAACGTCCTGACTTTC
CASSPRQGTRTGANVLTF
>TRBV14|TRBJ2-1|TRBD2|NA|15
TGTGCCAGCAGCCAAGTAGCGGGAGCCTACAATGAGCAGTTCTTC
CASSQVAGAYNEQFF
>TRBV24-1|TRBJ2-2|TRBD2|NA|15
TGTGCCACCAGTTCCGGGACTACCTCCACCGGGGAGCTGTTTTTT
CATSSGTTSTGELFF
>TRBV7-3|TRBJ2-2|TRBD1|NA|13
TGTGCCAGCGGTACAGGGGGCTCCGGGGAGCTGTTTTTT
CASGTGGSGELFF
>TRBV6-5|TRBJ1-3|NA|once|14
TGTGCCAGCAGTTCAGGGGCTTACGGAAACACCATATATTTT
CASSSGAYGNTIYF
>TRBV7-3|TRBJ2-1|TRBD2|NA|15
TGTGCCAGCAGCTTAATGGCGGGGGGGCTCAATGAGCAGTTCTTC
CASSLMAGGLNEQFF
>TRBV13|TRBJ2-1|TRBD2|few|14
TGTGCCAGCAACCGACTAGCGGGAAGTCCTGAGCAGTTCTTC
CASNRLAGSPEQFF
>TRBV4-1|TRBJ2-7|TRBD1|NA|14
TGCGCCAGCAGCCCAAGACAGGGCCCTTACGAGCAGTACTTC
CASSPRQGPYEQYF
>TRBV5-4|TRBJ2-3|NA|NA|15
TGTGCCAGCAGCCCGGGGGGCGCGCACACAGATACGCAGTATTTT
CASSPGGAHTDTQYF
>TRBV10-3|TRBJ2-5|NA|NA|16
TGTGCCATCAGCAGGGCCGGGACTCAAACAATTGAGACCCAGTACTTC
CAISRAGTQTIETQYF
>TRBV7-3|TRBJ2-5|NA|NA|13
TGTGCCAGCAGCTTGGGACTCCGGGAGACCCAGTACTTC
CASSLGLRETQYF
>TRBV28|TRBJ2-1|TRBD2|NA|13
TGTGCCAGCAGACTCCCTACTAGCGGGGGGAGTTTCTTC
CASRLPTSGGSFF
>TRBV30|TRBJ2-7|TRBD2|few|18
TGTGCCTGGAGTCCACAAGCTAGCGGGAGAAGGCGGTCCTACGAGCAGTACTTC
CAWSPQASGRRRSYEQYF
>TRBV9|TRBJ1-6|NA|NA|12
TGTGCCAGCAGCGTAGGGCCTTCACCCCTCCACTTT
CASSVGPSPLHF
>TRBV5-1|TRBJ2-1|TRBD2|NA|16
TGCGCCAGCAGCTTGGATACTAGCGGGGGGGCGAGTGAGCAGTTCTTC
CASSLDTSGGASEQFF
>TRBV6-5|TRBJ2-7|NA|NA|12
TGTGCCAGCAGAAGGGGCACCTACGAGCAGTACTTC
CASRRGTYEQYF
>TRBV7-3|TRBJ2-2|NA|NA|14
TGTGCCAGCAGCTCGGGGGCGAACACCGGGGAGCTGTTTTTT
CASSSGANTGELFF
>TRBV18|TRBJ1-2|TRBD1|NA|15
TGTGCCAGCTCAGCGGGACAGGCCTCACTCTATGGCTACACCTTC
CASSAGQASLYGYTF
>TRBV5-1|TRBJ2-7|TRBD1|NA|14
TGCGCCAGCAGCTACGGACAGGGGTCCGACGAGCAGTACTTC
CASSYGQGSDEQYF